Below are 7 T cell receptor beta chains sequenced from a single sample in a study of T-cell memory formation after mild COVID-19. From the 5' RACE reads, TCRdb called clonotypes with MiXCR, one entry per CDR3 protein. Among fewer than 250,000 distinct CDR3 sequences, under 12% were seen once, and the ten largest hold under 3.5%. Material for sequencing was PBMCs or a T cell subset sorted from them (not recorded which). These receptors came from a man younger than 35 who had mild COVID-19 (a few samples of this study predate the infection). Cell type and time point are not known.

This clonotype has only a few counts. The V and J genes are TRBV7-9 and TRBJ2-3; weak D call: TRBD2 (6 bases). The CDR3 extends over 18 amino acids. Trimming took off 0 bases at V and 1 base at J, with 17 bases between the two ends. Germline V CDR1 and CDR2: SEHNR, FQNEAQ (reference sequence). The DNA of the CDR3 is TGTGCCAGCAGCTTAGCAGCGGGCGGCCCGATGGGCACAGATACGCAGTATTTT. Amino acids: CASSLAAGGPMGTDTQYF.

The gene calls are TRBV5-1 and TRBJ2-1; D perhaps matches TRBD1 (6 bases). The CDR3 contains 14 residues. Germline CDR1 is SGHRS and CDR2 is YFSETQ. V lost 4 bases to trimming and J lost 5 bases, with 13 bases between them. CDR3 residues: CASSLQTGNNEQFF. DNA of the CDR3: TGCGCCAGCAGCCTACAGACAGGTAACAATGAGCAGTTCTTC.

The rearrangement uses TRBV29-1 and TRBJ1-2; tentatively, D is TRBD1 (5 bases). This CDR3 comprises 15 residues. Germline V lookup: CDR1 SQVTM, CDR2 ANQGSEA. Trimming removed 4 bases from V and 3 bases from J, with 18 bases in between. The CDR3 DNA reads as TGCAGCGTTGGTGAGAGGGACGTTCCGCACTATGGCTACACCTTC. This encodes CSVGERDVPHYGYTF.

This rearrangement joins TRBV5-1 to TRBJ1-4; weak D call: TRBD1 (5 bases). Germline CDR1 is SGHRS and CDR2 is YFSETQ. The CDR3 has 14 amino acids. V was shortened by 4 bases and J by 8 bases, with 15 bases between the two germline ends. As DNA, the CDR3 is TGCGCCAGCAGCGGCGGGGACTCAAGGGAAAAACTGTTTTTT. It encodes CASSGGDSREKLFF.

This clonotype has ten or more counts. One end of the junction fails to match germline, which may point to a read error. The chain uses TRBV5-1 and TRBJ1-1; D gene ambiguous. Germline values: CDR1 SGHRS, CDR2 YFSETQ. The CDR3 spans 13 residues. CDR3 in amino acids: CASSFQENTEAFF. The CDR3, as DNA: TGTGCTAGCAGCTTCCAGGAGAACACTGAAGCTTTCTTT.

This clonotype was counted only a few times. The rearrangement uses TRBV24-1 and TRBJ1-5; unclear D gene. The CDR3 is 14 residues long. V shed 4 bases and J shed 8 bases, with 14 bases lying between them. Germline V gene lookup returns CDR1 KGHDR and CDR2 SFDVKD. The CDR3 bases are TGTGCCACCAGTGACCCTACAGTGAATAAGCCCCAGCATTTT. Protein: CATSDPTVNKPQHF.

The chain employs TRBV20-1 and TRBJ2-5; no clear D. Germline V gene sequence: CDR1 DFQATT, CDR2 SNEGSKA (reference sequence). The V end lost 6 bases, the J end lost 5 bases, and 28 bases lay between the germline ends. CDR3 length equals 17 residues. CDR3 DNA sequence: TGCAGTGCCAGCCCATACGTAACAGTTGGCATCGAGGAGACCCAGTACTTC. Its protein product is CSASPYVTVGIEETQYF.